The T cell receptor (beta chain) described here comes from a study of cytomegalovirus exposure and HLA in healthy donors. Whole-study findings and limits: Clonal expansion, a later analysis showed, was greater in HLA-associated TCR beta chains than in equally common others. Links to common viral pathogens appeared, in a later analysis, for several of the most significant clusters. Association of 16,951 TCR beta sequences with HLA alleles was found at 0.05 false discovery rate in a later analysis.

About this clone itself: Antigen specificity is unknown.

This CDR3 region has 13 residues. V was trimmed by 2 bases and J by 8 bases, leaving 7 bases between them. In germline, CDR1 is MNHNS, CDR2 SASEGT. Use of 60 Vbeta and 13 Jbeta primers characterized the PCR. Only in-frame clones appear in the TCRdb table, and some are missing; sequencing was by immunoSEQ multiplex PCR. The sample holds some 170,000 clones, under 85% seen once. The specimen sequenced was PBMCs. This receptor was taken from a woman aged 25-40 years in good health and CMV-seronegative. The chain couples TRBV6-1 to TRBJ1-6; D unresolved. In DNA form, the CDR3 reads TGTGCCAGCAGTGAACGAGGGTATTCACCCCTCCACTTT. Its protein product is CASSERGYSPLHF.